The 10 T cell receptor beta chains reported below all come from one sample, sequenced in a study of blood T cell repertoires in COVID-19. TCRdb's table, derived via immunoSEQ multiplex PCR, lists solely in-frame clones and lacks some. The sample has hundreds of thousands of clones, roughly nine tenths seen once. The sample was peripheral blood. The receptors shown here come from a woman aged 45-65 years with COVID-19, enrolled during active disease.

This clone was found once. This chain's CDR3 is CASSYSLEGGYTF. The CDR3 DNA reads as TGTGCCAGCAGTTACTCGTTGGAGGGTGGCTACACCTTC. V is TRBV6-6 and J is TRBJ1-2; D remains ambiguous. V shed 0 bases and J shed 7 bases, with 9 bases lying between them. Per germline, CDR1 MNHNY and CDR2 SVGAGI (reference sequence). CDR3 length: 13 amino acids.

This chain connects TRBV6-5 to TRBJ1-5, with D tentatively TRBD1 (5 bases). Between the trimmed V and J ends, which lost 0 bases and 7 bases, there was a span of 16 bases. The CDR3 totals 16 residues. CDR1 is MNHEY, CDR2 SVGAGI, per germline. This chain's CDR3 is CASSYSITGGGQPQHF. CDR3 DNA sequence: TGTGCCAGCAGTTACTCCATCACAGGTGGAGGGCAGCCCCAGCATTTT.

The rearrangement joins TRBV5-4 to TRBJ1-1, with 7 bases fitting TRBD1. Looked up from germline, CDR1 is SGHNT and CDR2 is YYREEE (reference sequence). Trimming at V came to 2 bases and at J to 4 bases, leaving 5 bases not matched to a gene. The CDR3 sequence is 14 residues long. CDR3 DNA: TGTGCCAGCAGCTTTCGACAGGGCCCCACTGAAGCTTTCTTT. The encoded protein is CASSFRQGPTEAFF.

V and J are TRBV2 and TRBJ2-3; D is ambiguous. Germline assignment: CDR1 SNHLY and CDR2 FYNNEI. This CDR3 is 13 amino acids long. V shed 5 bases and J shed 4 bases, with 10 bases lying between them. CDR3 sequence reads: CASSPDGADTQYF. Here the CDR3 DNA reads TGTGCCAGCAGTCCAGATGGAGCAGATACGCAGTATTTT.

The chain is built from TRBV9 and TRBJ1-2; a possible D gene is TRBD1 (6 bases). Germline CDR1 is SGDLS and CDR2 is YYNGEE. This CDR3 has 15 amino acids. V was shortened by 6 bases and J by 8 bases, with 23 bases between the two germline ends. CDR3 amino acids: CASTTLGQSYAGYTF. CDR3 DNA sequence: TGTGCCAGCACCACTTTAGGACAGAGCTATGCGGGCTACACCTTC.

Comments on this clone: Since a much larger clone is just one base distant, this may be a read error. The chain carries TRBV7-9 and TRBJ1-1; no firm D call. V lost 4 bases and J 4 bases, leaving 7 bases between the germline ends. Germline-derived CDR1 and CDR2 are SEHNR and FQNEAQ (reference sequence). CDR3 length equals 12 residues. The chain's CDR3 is CASSWEGTEAFF. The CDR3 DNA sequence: TGTGCCAGCAGCTGGGAGGGCACTGAAGCTTTCTTT.

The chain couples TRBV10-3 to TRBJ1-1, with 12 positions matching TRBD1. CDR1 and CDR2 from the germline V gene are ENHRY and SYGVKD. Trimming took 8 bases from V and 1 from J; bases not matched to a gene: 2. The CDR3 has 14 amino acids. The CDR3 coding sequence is TGTGCCATCGGGGACAGGGGGCAGAACACTGAAGCTTTCTTT. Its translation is CAIGDRGQNTEAFF.

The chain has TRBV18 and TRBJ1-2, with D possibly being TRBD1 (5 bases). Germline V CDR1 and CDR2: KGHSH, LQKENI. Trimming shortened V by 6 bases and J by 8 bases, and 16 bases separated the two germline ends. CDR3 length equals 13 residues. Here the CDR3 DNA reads TGTGCCAGCTCGGCGGATCCCCAGGGCGGCTACACCTTC. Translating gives CASSADPQGGYTF.

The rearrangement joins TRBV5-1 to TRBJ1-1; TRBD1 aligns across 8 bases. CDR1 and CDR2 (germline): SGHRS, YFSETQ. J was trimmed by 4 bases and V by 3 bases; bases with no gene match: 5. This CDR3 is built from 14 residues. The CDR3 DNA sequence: TGCGCCAGCAGCTGGAACAGGGGGACCACTGAAGCTTTCTTT. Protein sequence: CASSWNRGTTEAFF. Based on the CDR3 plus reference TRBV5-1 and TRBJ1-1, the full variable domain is KAGVTQTPRYLIKTRGQQVTLSCSPISGHRSVSWYQQTPGQGLQFLFEYFSETQRNKGNFPGRFSGRQFSNSRSEMNVSTLELGDSALYLCASSWNRGTTEAFFGQGTRLTVV.

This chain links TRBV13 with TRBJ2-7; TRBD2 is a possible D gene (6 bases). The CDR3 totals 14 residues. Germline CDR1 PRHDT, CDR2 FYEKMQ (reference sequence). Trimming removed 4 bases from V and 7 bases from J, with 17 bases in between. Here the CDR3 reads CASSSRDSLREQYF. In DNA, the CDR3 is TGTGCCAGCAGCTCCCGGGACTCTCTTAGGGAGCAGTACTTC. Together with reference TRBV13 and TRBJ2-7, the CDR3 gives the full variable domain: AAGVIQSPRHLIKEKRETATLKCYPIPRHDTVYWYQQGPGQDPQFLISFYEKMQSDKGSIPDRFSAQQFSDYHSELNMSSLELGDSALYFCASSSRDSLREQYFGPGTRLTVT.